This TCR beta chain was sequenced during a study of blood T cell repertoires in COVID-19. Study-level background: Sources were T cells, B-cell-depleted T cells, or PBMCs; the material itself was cDNA or gDNA.

Study processing details: How many nucleated cells were present was estimated from reference gene primer amplification. Here immunoSEQ multiplex PCR was the method, and the copy in TCRdb shows in-frame clones only, minus some. That table supplies the V and J calls and clone size; D and trimming were determined from the DNA. The profile covers about 46,000 clones, with approximately 90% appearing a single time and over 3% taken by the ten largest. This clone has just one count. CDR3 length: 19 amino acids. The germline gives CDR1 KGHDR, CDR2 SFDVKD. Trimming at V came to 4 bases and at J to 3 bases, leaving 15 bases not matched to a gene.

The gene calls are TRBV24-1 and TRBJ2-1, with 9 bases fitting TRBD1. This TCR was recovered from a man aged 50 to 59 with acute or convalescent COVID-19. The sequenced sample was peripheral blood. This chain's CDR3 is CATSDPRDRERHNYNEQFF. DNA of the CDR3: TGTGCCACCAGTGACCCCCGGGACAGGGAGCGTCATAACTACAATGAGCAGTTCTTC.